This T cell receptor beta chain appears in the sequencing data of a study of blood T cell repertoires in COVID-19. For the study at large: Sites in the United States, Italy and Spain provided acute and convalescent COVID-19 samples. PBMCs, B-cell-depleted T cells, or T cells provided the cDNA or gDNA that made up the material.

The authors' processing: Estimates of nucleated cell counts were drawn from the amplification of reference gene primers. Repertoires were generated with immunoSEQ multiplex PCR, while TCRdb's copy carries only in-frame clones and drops some. V and J calls and clone size are copied from that table; D and trimming were computed from the DNA. This table holds about 210,000 clones, around 87% found once. This CDR3 is built from 16 residues. The V gene's germline CDR1 is KGHSH and CDR2 LQKENI. V lost 6 bases, J lost 1 base, and 7 bases stayed unmatched. The clonotype originates from a man between 60 and 70 years old with acute or convalescent COVID-19. The rearrangement joins TRBV18 to TRBJ2-1; 9 positions agree with TRBD1. Sample: peripheral blood. The CDR3, as DNA: TGTGCCAGCTCGTTACAGGGGGCCAAGTCCTACAATGAGCAGTTCTTC. Protein sequence: CASSLQGAKSYNEQFF.